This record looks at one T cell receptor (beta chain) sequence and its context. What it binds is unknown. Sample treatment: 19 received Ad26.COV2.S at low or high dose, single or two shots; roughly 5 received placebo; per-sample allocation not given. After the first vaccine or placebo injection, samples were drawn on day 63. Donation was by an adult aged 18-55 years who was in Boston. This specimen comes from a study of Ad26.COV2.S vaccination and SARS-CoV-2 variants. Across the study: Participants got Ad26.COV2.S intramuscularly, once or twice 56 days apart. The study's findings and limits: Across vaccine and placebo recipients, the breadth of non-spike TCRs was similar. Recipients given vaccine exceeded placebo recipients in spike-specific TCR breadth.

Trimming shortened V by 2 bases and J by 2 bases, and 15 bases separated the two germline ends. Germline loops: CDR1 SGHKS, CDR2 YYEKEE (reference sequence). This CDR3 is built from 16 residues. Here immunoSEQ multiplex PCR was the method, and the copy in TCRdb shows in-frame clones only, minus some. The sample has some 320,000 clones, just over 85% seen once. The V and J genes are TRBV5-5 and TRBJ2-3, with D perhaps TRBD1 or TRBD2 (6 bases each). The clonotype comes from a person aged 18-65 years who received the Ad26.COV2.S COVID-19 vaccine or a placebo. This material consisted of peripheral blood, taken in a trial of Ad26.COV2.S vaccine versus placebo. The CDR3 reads CASSFRGPGFTDTQYF. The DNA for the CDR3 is TGTGCCAGCAGCTTCCGGGGGCCCGGTTTCACAGATACGCAGTATTTT.